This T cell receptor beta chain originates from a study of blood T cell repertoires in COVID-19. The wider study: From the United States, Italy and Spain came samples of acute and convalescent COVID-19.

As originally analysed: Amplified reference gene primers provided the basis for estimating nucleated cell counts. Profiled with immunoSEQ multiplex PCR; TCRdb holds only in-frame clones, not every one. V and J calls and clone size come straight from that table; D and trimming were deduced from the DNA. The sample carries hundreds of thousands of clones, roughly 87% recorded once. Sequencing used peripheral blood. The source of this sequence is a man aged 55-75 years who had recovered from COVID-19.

CDR3 bases: TGTGCCAGCAGCGTAGAGGACAGGAGGGGTGGCTACACCTTC. Translation gives CASSVEDRRGGYTF. This chain connects TRBV9 to TRBJ1-2; TRBD1 matches 7 bases. This CDR3 comprises 14 residues. Trimming cost V 0 bases and J 7 bases; bases outside gene matches: 6. Germline values: CDR1 SGDLS, CDR2 YYNGEE. Full variable domain (remainder filled in from reference TRBV9 and TRBJ1-2): DSGVTQTPKHLITATGQRVTLRCSPRSGDLSVYWYQQSLDQGLQFLIQYYNGEERAKGNILERFSAQQFPDLHSELNLSSLELGDSALYFCASSVEDRRGGYTFGSGTRLTVV.